Below, 18 T cell receptor beta chains from the same sample are listed, as sequenced in a study of cytomegalovirus exposure and HLA in healthy donors. The PCR used 60 Vbeta and 13 Jbeta primers. The table came from immunoSEQ multiplex PCR; TCRdb's copy has only in-frame clones and leaves some out. In the table there are some 130,000 clones, approximately 70% of which are singletons. Sequenced: PBMCs. The source is a human donor in good health.

This clone was seen a handful of times. This chain uses TRBV29-1 with TRBJ1-1, with D unclear. The V end lost 6 bases, the J end lost 0 bases, and 11 bases lay between the germline ends. CDR1 and CDR2 (germline): SQVTM, ANQGSEA. The CDR3 spans 13 residues. The CDR3 reads CSVTGRMNTEAFF. The CDR3 nucleotides read TGCAGCGTAACCGGGAGGATGAACACTGAAGCTTTCTTT.

This rearrangement joins TRBV5-6 to TRBJ2-7; 10 bases agree with TRBD2. V lost 4 bases and J lost 3; bases outside the gene matches: 10. The CDR3 consists of 16 residues. CDR1 and CDR2 (germline): SGHDT, YYEEEE. The CDR3 DNA sequence: TGTGCCAGCAGCCTACGCCCTCTAGCGGGAGACTACGAGCAGTACTTC. Encoded protein: CASSLRPLAGDYEQYF.

V is TRBV27 and J is TRBJ1-2; TRBD1 matches at 9 bases. The CDR3 runs 13 residues. Germline V lookup: CDR1 MNHEY, CDR2 SMNVEV (reference sequence). Unmatched junction bases numbered 4, after V lost 3 bases and J lost 8 bases. CDR3 sequence: CASSFTTGGGYTF. The CDR3 DNA follows: TGTGCCAGCAGTTTCACGACAGGGGGGGGCTACACCTTC.

There are a few counts of this clone. J is TRBJ1-2 and V is TRBV6-4, with D perhaps matching TRBD1 (6 bases). The germline CDR1 and CDR2 sequences are MRHNA and SNTAGT. V was cut by 8 bases and J by 7 bases, with 8 bases left in between. The CDR3 extends over 10 amino acids. The DNA for the CDR3 is TGTGCCAGCCAGGGGTGTGGCTACACCTTC. Protein sequence: CASQGCGYTF.

The genes are TRBV5-6 and TRBJ2-7; tentative D call: TRBD1 (6 bases). Germline-derived CDR1 and CDR2 are SGHDT and YYEEEE. This CDR3 contains 12 residues. V was clipped by 3 bases and J by 3 bases, with 7 bases between them. In DNA form, the CDR3 reads TGTGCCAGCAGCTCACAGGGCTACGAGCAGTACTTC. This sequence encodes CASSSQGYEQYF. Variable domain in full (rest from reference TRBV5-6 and TRBJ2-7): DAGVTQSPTHLIKTRGQQVTLRCSPKSGHDTVSWYQQALGQGPQFIFQYYEEEERQRGNFPDRFSGHQFPNYSSELNVNALLLGDSALYLCASSSQGYEQYFGPGTRLTVT.

The V gene is TRBV7-6, the J gene TRBJ2-2, with a tentative D call TRBD2 (6 bases). Trimming shortened V by 1 base and J by 3 bases, and 15 bases separated the two germline ends. Germline V gives CDR1 SGHVS, CDR2 FNYEAQ. The CDR3 spans 17 residues. CDR3 protein: CASSLGGDPLDTGELFF. CDR3 nucleotide sequence: TGTGCCAGCAGCTTAGGGGGGGACCCACTCGACACCGGGGAGCTGTTTTTT.

The rearrangement links TRBV5-4 to TRBJ2-7, with a weak D call TRBD1 (6 bases). This CDR3 spans 14 amino acids. Trimming pared 4 bases from V and 0 bases from J, leaving 11 bases between. From germline, CDR1 is SGHNT and CDR2 YYREEE (reference sequence). The CDR3 region is CASSPDRSSYEQYF. CDR3 DNA: TGTGCCAGCAGCCCAGACAGGAGCTCCTACGAGCAGTACTTC.

The CDR3 loop reads CASTSTGGTQYF. Here the CDR3 DNA reads TGTGCCAGCACCTCGACGGGGGGGACGCAGTATTTT. The chain uses TRBV5-5 and TRBJ2-3, with TRBD2 identical over 8 bases. V dropped 6 bases and J dropped 9; count of bases not matched to a gene: 6. The CDR3 length is 12 residues. Germline V gene sequence: CDR1 SGHKS, CDR2 YYEKEE (reference sequence).

The chain uses TRBV4-1 and TRBJ2-5; the D is unclear. Trimming took off 0 bases at V and 2 bases at J, with 13 bases between the two ends. This CDR3 region has 16 residues. The germline V gene has CDR1 MGHRA and CDR2 YSYEKL. CDR3 residues: CASSQDRLEAQETQYF. CDR3 bases: TGCGCCAGCAGCCAAGATCGGCTGGAAGCGCAAGAGACCCAGTACTTC.

A few counts support this clone. This rearrangement joins TRBV18 to TRBJ2-7, with unresolved D. Germline V gene data show CDR1 as KGHSH and CDR2 as LQKENI. V was cut by 4 bases and J by 1 base, with 14 bases left in between. The CDR3 is made up of 15 amino acids. The CDR3 is CASSLGAVRSYEQYF. The CDR3 DNA reads as TGTGCCAGCTCACTCGGCGCGGTACGGTCCTACGAGCAGTACTTC.

The chain combines TRBV7-9 with TRBJ2-2; D call uncertain. CDR1 is SEHNR, CDR2 FQNEAQ, per germline (reference sequence). The V end was cut by 1 base, the J end by 6 bases, with 6 bases between. This CDR3 is 13 amino acids long. The CDR3 is CASSLGPAGELFF. CDR3 DNA sequence: TGTGCCAGCAGCTTAGGTCCGGCCGGGGAGCTGTTTTTT.

The chain recombines TRBV5-1 with TRBJ2-1; 13 bases line up with TRBD2. Unmatched junction bases numbered 9, after V lost 4 bases and J lost 8 bases. The CDR3 consists of 16 residues. Germline loops: CDR1 SGHRS, CDR2 YFSETQ. CDR3: CASSLELAGGPDEQFF. As DNA, the CDR3 is TGCGCCAGCAGCCTAGAACTAGCGGGAGGGCCGGATGAGCAGTTCTTC.

The V and J genes are TRBV11-2 and TRBJ2-7, with TRBD1 matching over 10 bases. With V trimmed by 5 bases and J by 5 bases, 15 bases remained unmatched. This CDR3 contains 17 residues. From germline, CDR1 is SGHAT and CDR2 FQNNGV. CDR3 sequence reads: CASSLGHRDRGKHEQYF. CDR3 DNA: TGTGCCAGCAGCCTGGGCCACCGGGACAGGGGCAAACACGAGCAGTACTTC.

In its sample, this clone was seen once. J is TRBJ1-3 and V is TRBV9, with D possibly matching TRBD1 (6 bases). The germline gives CDR1 SGDLS, CDR2 YYNGEE. The CDR3 spans 15 residues. The ends were cut back, 0 bases at V and 4 bases at J, with 11 bases in the middle. CDR3 DNA: TGTGCCAGCAGCGTAGGCCAGGGGACGGGAAACACCATATATTTT. Protein: CASSVGQGTGNTIYF. The full variable domain, rest sourced from reference TRBV9 and TRBJ1-3, is DSGVTQTPKHLITATGQRVTLRCSPRSGDLSVYWYQQSLDQGLQFLIQYYNGEERAKGNILERFSAQQFPDLHSELNLSSLELGDSALYFCASSVGQGTGNTIYFGEGSWLTVV.

The chain recombines TRBV7-6 with TRBJ2-1; no clear D gene. This CDR3 has 14 amino acids. V lost 5 bases, J lost 0 bases, and 8 bases lay in between. From germline, CDR1 is SGHVS and CDR2 FNYEAQ. The CDR3 reads CASSPWSSYNEQFF. Written as DNA, the CDR3 is TGTGCCAGCAGCCCCTGGAGCTCCTACAATGAGCAGTTCTTC.

The rearrangement links TRBV4-1 to TRBJ2-3; TRBD1 might be the D (5 bases). V lost 1 base, J lost 5 bases, and 13 bases lay in between. Germline V gives CDR1 MGHRA, CDR2 YSYEKL. The CDR3 covers 15 residues. CDR3 in amino acids: CASSQAGRVGDTQYF. The CDR3 DNA reads as TGCGCCAGCAGCCAAGCGGGCAGGGTCGGAGATACGCAGTATTTT.

V is TRBV13 and J is TRBJ2-7; 8 bases match TRBD1. The CDR3 is made up of 12 amino acids. Germline lookup yields CDR1 PRHDT and CDR2 FYEKMQ (reference sequence). V lost 3 bases to trimming and J lost 6 bases; unmatched junction nucleotides: 1. The CDR3 is CASSFTGGEQYF. For the CDR3, the DNA is TGTGCCAGCAGCTTTACAGGGGGCGAGCAGTACTTC.

CDR3 nucleotide sequence: TGTGCCAGCAGTAGGGGAGGGACAGGGTTCGACGAGCAGTACTTC. Its protein product is CASSRGGTGFDEQYF. The genes are TRBV6-5 and TRBJ2-7; 9 nucleotides line up with TRBD1. Germline loops: CDR1 MNHEY, CDR2 SVGAGI. The CDR3 is 15 amino acids. V lost 5 bases, J lost 5 bases, and 10 bases stayed unmatched.